The sequence of this TCR beta chain was determined in a study of monozygotic twins with inflammatory bowel disease. Whole-study findings and limits: With others, IBD patients shared fewer clonotypes than healthy twins did, especially with disease activity.

The CDR3 contains 15 residues. Germline V lookup: CDR1 MNHEY, CDR2 SVGAGI. With regard to this clonotype: The antigen remains unidentified.

TCRdb reprocessed the 5' RACE reads; each CDR3 protein has one entry and no DNA is given. Seen in this sample are over 150,000 distinct CDR3 sequences; the ten most common clones hold 2.8%. The rearrangement uses TRBV6-5 and TRBJ2-3; the TCRdb D gene call, TRBD2, has no DNA to confirm it. The specimen was blood. The TCR was taken from a human donor with ulcerative colitis or Crohn's disease, or a healthy co-twin of an affected twin (not recorded which). The CDR3 region is CASSNGLAPGDTQYF.